The rows below give T cell receptor beta chains drawn from one sample of a study of beta chain features in type 1 diabetes. The method was immunoSEQ multiplex PCR; TCRdb's version includes in-frame clones alone and lacks a portion of them. Counted here are hundreds of thousands of clones, about 16% occurring once; the ten biggest clones make up around 0.1%. Sequences were obtained from naive CD4+ T cells from blood. Receptors were obtained from a man aged 18-30 years in good health. The CDR3 runs from the conserved cysteine through the conserved F or W. A D gene is named only where the DNA matches it firmly. Size tells how often a clone was seen (once, few, many) or the class of an expanded clone, and some rows leave it out.

D	V	size	J	CDR3	DNA
TRBD2	TRBV5-1	.	TRBJ2-1	CASSPAGGVNEQFF	TGCGCCAGCAGCCCGGCCGGGGGGGTCAATGAGCAGTTCTTC
.	TRBV7-9	few	TRBJ1-2	CASSLAQGWNYYGYTF	TGTGCCAGCAGCTTAGCCCAGGGGTGGAACTACTATGGCTACACCTTC
TRBD2	TRBV18	few	TRBJ2-1	CASSPGLALFSYNEQFF	TGTGCCAGCTCACCGGGACTAGCGCTCTTCTCCTACAATGAGCAGTTCTTC
.	TRBV28	.	TRBJ1-2	CASSLDKPGGYTF	TGTGCCAGCAGTTTGGACAAACCCGGAGGCTACACCTTC
.	TRBV5-1	few	TRBJ2-3	CASSPDGSTDTQYF	TGCGCCAGCAGCCCGGACGGCAGCACAGATACGCAGTATTTT
.	TRBV5-1	.	TRBJ2-2	CASSLGSGTGELFF	TGCGCCAGCAGCTTGGGTTCGGGCACCGGGGAGCTGTTTTTT
.	TRBV4-2	.	TRBJ2-2	CASSQDSANRAGELFF	TGTGCCAGCAGCCAAGACTCGGCAAATCGTGCCGGGGAGCTGTTTTTT
.	TRBV29-1	few	TRBJ1-5	CSVAVGVRPQPQHF	TGCAGCGTTGCTGTAGGGGTGAGACCACAGCCCCAGCATTTT
.	TRBV28	few	TRBJ2-7	CAHRQPQGYEQYF	TGTGCCCATAGGCAGCCGCAGGGCTACGAGCAGTACTTC
.	TRBV6-5	.	TRBJ2-7	CASSYRQTGQAYEQYF	TGTGCCAGCAGTTACCGACAGACAGGCCAGGCCTACGAGCAGTACTTC
.	TRBV2	.	TRBJ1-5	CASSGRGNQPQHF	TGTGCCAGCAGTGGGAGGGGCAATCAGCCCCAGCATTTT
.	TRBV28	few	TRBJ1-2	CASRSDIYQGYTF	TGTGCCAGCAGATCCGACATCTATCAAGGCTACACCTTC
.	TRBV7-9	.	TRBJ1-3	CASSSGDSGNTIYF	TGTGCCAGCAGCTCGGGGGACTCTGGAAACACCATATATTTT
TRBD1	TRBV14	.	TRBJ1-1	CASSPRTGAGTEAFF	TGTGCCAGCAGCCCTAGGACAGGGGCGGGCACTGAAGCTTTCTTT
.	TRBV28	few	TRBJ1-2	CASSSGELNWGYTF	TGTGCCAGCAGTTCTGGAGAGCTCAACTGGGGCTACACCTTC
.	TRBV28	.	TRBJ2-7	CASIQMGRDLYEQYF	TGTGCCAGCATTCAAATGGGCAGGGACCTCTACGAGCAGTACTTC
TRBD1	TRBV5-1	.	TRBJ2-7	CASSLADRASYEQYF	TGCGCCAGCAGCTTGGCGGACAGGGCCTCCTACGAGCAGTACTTC
.	TRBV5-1	few	TRBJ2-3	CASSLAQDTQYF	TGCGCCAGCAGCTTGGCCCAAGATACGCAGTATTTT
.	TRBV27	.	TRBJ1-2	CASSLLGGPVGYTF	TGTGCCAGCAGCCTACTCGGGGGGCCGGTTGGCTACACCTTC
.	TRBV7-2	.	TRBJ1-5	CASSLGEAQPQHF	TGTGCCAGCAGCTTAGGGGAAGCCCAGCCCCAGCATTTT
.	TRBV9	few	TRBJ2-5	CASSVSGTRLGETQYF	TGTGCCAGCAGCGTTAGTGGTACGCGCCTAGGGGAGACCCAGTACTTC
TRBD2	TRBV6-1	.	TRBJ2-7	CASSGSLPVGLAGAHEQYF	TGTGCCAGCAGTGGAAGCCTACCAGTAGGACTAGCGGGGGCCCACGAGCAGTACTTC
.	TRBV10-3	few	TRBJ1-6	CAISDTGGNSPLHF	TGTGCCATCAGTGACACGGGCGGGAATTCACCCCTCCACTTT
.	TRBV4-3	.	TRBJ1-1	CASSQERGNTEAFF	TGCGCCAGCAGCCAAGAAAGGGGGAACACTGAAGCTTTCTTT
TRBD1	TRBV5-1	.	TRBJ2-2	CASSSDPGGYGGELFF	TGCGCCAGCAGCTCCGATCCAGGGGGCTACGGCGGGGAGCTGTTTTTT
.	TRBV30	.	TRBJ1-5	CAWSLVIGGPQHF	TGTGCCTGGAGTCTCGTAATCGGGGGGCCCCAGCATTTT
.	TRBV7-2	.	TRBJ2-7	CASSTEYSPSYEQYF	TGTGCCAGCAGTACGGAGTACTCCCCCTCCTACGAGCAGTACTTC
TRBD1	TRBV10-3	.	TRBJ1-2	CAISATGGGDYGYTF	TGTGCCATCAGTGCCACAGGGGGTGGGGACTATGGCTACACCTTC
.	TRBV7-9	.	TRBJ1-1	CASSLLMTGKMNTEAFF	TGTGCCAGCAGCTTATTAATGACAGGAAAAATGAACACTGAAGCTTTCTTT
.	TRBV4-2	few	TRBJ1-1	CASSQDTGLSRTEAFF	TGTGCCAGCAGCCAAGATACTGGACTCTCGAGGACTGAAGCTTTCTTT
.	TRBV7-9	few	TRBJ2-1	CASSIVPHGRAAGNEQFF	TGTGCCAGCAGCATAGTGCCGCATGGCAGGGCGGCTGGCAATGAGCAGTTCTTC
TRBD2	TRBV11-3	few	TRBJ2-3	CASSFSGGTDTQYF	TGTGCCAGCAGCTTCAGCGGGGGGACAGATACGCAGTATTTT